This TCR beta chain is drawn from a study of blood T cell repertoires in COVID-19. Turning to the study itself: Donors in the United States, Italy and Spain gave samples during acute or convalescent COVID-19. Sample material is recorded as cDNA or gDNA derived from T cells, B-cell-depleted T cells, or PBMCs.

In the original workflow: Counts of nucleated cells, estimated from reference gene primer amplification, were obtained. Sequencing used immunoSEQ multiplex PCR; TCRdb keeps in-frame clones, though not all of them. The DNA gave D and trimming, while V, J and clone size come from that table. This sample has 300,000 to 400,000 clones; 85% to 90% occur once, and the top ten carry roughly 2.9%. This clone occurred once. Seattle enrolled patients during active infection and tracked them longitudinally. Sequencing used peripheral blood. The receptor comes from a woman aged 30 to 39 with COVID-19, enrolled during active disease.

Written as DNA, the CDR3 is TGTGCCAGTCAAGTTATGAGCGGGGGACAGACCGGGGAGCTGTTTTTT. Translation gives CASQVMSGGQTGELFF. The chain joins TRBV19 to TRBJ2-2; a weak D match, TRBD2 (8 bases). From germline, CDR1 is LNHDA and CDR2 SQIVND (reference sequence). The CDR3 length is 16 residues. Between the trimmed V and J ends, which lost 8 bases and 5 bases, there was a span of 21 bases. The entire variable domain, with the rest obtained from reference TRBV19 and TRBJ2-2, is as follows: DGGITQSPKYLFRKEGQNVTLSCEQNLNHDAMYWYRQDPGQGLRLIYYSQIVNDFQKGDIAEGYSVSREKKESFPLTVTSAQKNPTAFYLCASQVMSGGQTGELFFGEGSRLTVL.